The TCR beta chain described here comes from a study of cytomegalovirus exposure and HLA in healthy donors. Study-wide findings and caveats: Earlier results showed most TCR beta V segments being productive about 87% or about 30% of the time. From TCR beta sequences, most subjects' HLA-A and HLA-B alleles were reportedly predicted accurately. 164 TCR beta chains were listed as cytomegalovirus-associated. TCR beta chain V- and J-gene trimming was linked, in a later analysis, to a missense variant in DCLRE1C.

Deletions cut 3 bases from V and 6 bases from J, with 15 bases between. This CDR3 contains 15 residues. Germline values: CDR1 LNHDA, CDR2 SQIVND (reference sequence). About this clone: The antigen remains unidentified.

Both 60 Vbeta primers and 13 Jbeta primers went into the PCR. Assay used: immunoSEQ multiplex PCR; TCRdb lists only in-frame clones, some missing. The sample holds roughly 100,000 clones, approximately 79% seen once. The source of this sequence is a man aged 60-69 years in good health and CMV-seropositive. Sequencing was done on a sample of PBMCs. The chain uses TRBV19 and TRBJ2-1, with D tentatively TRBD1 (6 bases). This chain's CDR3 is CASSIGGAWGNEQFF. CDR3 bases: TGTGCCAGTAGTATTGGGGGCGCTTGGGGCAATGAGCAGTTCTTC.